This TCR beta chain is drawn from a study of shared clonotypes between healthy human individuals. Several immunoSEQ plates held equal portions of the genomic DNA taken from each subset. Sequencing on ten immunoSEQ deep assay plates was performed for unsorted PBMC DNA. Profiling relied on immunoSEQ multiplex PCR, and the TCRdb table lists in-frame clones only, not all of them. The data contain about 490,000 clones, 70% to 80% of them singletons. V shed 4 bases, J shed 1 base, and the junction held 14 bases outside the gene matches. The CDR3 spans 18 residues. Germline loops: CDR1 SGHDT, CDR2 YYEEEE. The receptor was derived from a woman in her forties in good health. Some clones in this sample may be carry-over from other donors' samples. This chain joins TRBV5-6 and TRBJ2-5, with TRBD2 matching over 9 bases. Sequences were obtained from PBMCs. CDR3 protein: CASSGRGVAGAIQETQYF. CDR3 DNA sequence: TGTGCCAGCAGCGGTCGTGGTGTAGCGGGAGCGATCCAAGAGACCCAGTACTTC.